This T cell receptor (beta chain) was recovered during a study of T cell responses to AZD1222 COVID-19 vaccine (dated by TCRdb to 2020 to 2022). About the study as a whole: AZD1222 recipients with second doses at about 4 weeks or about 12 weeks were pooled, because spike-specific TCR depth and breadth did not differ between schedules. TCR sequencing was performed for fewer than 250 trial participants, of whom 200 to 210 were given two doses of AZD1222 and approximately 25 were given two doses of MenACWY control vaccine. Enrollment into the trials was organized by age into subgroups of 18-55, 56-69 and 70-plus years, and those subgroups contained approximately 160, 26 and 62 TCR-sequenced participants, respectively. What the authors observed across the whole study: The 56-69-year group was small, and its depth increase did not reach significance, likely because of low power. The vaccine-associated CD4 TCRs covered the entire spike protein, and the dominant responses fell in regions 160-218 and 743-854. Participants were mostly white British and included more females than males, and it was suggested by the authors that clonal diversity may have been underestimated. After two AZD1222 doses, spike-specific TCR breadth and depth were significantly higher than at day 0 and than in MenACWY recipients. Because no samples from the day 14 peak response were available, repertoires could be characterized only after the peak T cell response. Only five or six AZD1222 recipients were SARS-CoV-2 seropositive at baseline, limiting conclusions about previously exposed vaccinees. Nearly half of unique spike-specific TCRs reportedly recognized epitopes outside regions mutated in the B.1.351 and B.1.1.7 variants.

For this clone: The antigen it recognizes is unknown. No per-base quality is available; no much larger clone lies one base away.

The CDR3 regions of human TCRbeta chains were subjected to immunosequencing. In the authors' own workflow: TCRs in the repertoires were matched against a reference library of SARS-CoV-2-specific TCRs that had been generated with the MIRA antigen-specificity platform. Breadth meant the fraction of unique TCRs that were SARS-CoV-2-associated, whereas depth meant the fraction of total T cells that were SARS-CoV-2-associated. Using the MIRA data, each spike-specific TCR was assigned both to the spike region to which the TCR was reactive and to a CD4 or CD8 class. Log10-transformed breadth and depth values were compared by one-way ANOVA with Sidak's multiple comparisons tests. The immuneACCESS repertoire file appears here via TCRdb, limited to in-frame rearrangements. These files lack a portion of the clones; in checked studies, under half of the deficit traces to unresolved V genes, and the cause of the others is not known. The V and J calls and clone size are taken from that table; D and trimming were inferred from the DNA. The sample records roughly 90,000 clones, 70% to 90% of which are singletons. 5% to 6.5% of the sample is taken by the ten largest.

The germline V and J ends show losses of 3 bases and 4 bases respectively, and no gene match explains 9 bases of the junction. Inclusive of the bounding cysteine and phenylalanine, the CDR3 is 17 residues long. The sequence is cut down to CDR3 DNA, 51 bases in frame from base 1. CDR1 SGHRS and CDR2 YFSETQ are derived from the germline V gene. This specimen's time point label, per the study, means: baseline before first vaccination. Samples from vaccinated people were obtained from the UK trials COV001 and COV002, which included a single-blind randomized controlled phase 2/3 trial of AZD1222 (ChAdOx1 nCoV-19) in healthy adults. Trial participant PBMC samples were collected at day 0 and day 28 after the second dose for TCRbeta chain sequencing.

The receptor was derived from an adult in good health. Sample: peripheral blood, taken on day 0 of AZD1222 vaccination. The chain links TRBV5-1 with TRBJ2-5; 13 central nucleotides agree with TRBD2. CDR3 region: CASSSGLAGVLGETQYF. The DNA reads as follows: TGCGCCAGCAGCTCAGGACTAGCGGGAGTGTTGGGAGAGACCCAGTACTTC.